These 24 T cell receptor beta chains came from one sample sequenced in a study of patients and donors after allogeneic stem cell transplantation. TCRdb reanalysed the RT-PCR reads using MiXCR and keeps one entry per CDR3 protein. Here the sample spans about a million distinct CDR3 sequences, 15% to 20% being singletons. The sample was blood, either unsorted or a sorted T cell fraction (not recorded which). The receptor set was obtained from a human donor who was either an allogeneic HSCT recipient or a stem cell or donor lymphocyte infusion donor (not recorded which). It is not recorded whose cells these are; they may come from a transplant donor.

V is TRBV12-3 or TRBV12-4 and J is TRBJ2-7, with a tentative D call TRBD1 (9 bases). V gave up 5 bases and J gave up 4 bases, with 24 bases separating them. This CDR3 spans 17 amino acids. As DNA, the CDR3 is TGTGCCAGCAGTCCCATCACGGGGGGGACAGGGCGTTACGAGCAGTACTTC. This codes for CASSPITGGTGRYEQYF.

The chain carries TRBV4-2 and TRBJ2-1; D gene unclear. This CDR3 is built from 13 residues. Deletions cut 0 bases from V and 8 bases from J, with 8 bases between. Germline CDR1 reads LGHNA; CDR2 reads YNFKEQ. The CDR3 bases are TGTGCCAGCAGCCAAGAGGTTTTCGATGAGCAGTTCTTC. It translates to CASSQEVFDEQFF.

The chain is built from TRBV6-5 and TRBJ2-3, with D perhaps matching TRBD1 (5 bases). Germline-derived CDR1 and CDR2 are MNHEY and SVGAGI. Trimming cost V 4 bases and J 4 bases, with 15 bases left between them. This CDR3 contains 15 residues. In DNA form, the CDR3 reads TGTGCCAGCAGTTCGCGCTTAGGGGCCGCAGATACGCAGTATTTT. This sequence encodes CASSSRLGAADTQYF.

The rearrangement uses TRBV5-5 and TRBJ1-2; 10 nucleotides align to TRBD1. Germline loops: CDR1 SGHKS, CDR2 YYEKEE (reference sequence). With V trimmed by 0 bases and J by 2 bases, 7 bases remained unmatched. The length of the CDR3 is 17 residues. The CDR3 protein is CASSLGPGTGENYGYTF. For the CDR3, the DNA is TGTGCCAGCAGCTTGGGCCCCGGGACAGGGGAGAACTATGGCTACACCTTC.

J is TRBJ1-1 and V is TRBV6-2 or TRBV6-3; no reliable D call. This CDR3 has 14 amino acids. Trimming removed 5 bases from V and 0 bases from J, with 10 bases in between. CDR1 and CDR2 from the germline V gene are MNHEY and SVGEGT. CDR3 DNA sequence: TGTGCCAGCAGTCCCCCGAGGGTGAACACTGAAGCTTTCTTT. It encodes CASSPPRVNTEAFF.

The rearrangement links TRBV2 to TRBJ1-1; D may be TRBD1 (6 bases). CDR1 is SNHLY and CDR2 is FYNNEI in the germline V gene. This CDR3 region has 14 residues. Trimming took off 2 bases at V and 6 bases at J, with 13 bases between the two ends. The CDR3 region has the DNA TGTGCCAGCAGTGAAATGGGGGCAGGATCTGAAGCTTTCTTT. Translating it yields CASSEMGAGSEAFF. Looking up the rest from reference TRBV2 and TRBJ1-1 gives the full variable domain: EPEVTQTPSHQVTQMGQEVILRCVPISNHLYFYWYRQILGQKVEFLVSFYNNEISEKSEIFDDQFSVERPDGSNFTLKIRSTKLEDSAMYFCASSEMGAGSEAFFGQGTRLTVV.

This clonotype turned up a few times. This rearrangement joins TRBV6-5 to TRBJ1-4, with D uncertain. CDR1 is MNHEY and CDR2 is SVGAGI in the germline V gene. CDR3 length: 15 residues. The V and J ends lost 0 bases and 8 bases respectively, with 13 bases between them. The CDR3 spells CASSYSNTGFEKLFF. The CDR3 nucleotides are TGTGCCAGCAGTTACTCCAACACGGGCTTCGAAAAACTGTTTTTT.

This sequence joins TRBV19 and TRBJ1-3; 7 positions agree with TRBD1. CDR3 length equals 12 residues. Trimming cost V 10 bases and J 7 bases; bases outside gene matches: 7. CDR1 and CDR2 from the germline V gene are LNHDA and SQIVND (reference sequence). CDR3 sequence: CATSNRGNTIYF. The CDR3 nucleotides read TGTGCCACTTCGAACAGGGGCAACACCATATATTTT.

The CDR3, as DNA: TGCAGCGTTGTATGGTCACAGGGGCGGGAAAAACTGTTTTTT. Amino acids: CSVVWSQGREKLFF. The chain combines TRBV29-1 with TRBJ1-4; 7 bases align to TRBD1. The CDR3 has 14 amino acids. With V trimmed by 4 bases and J by 8 bases, 10 bases remained unmatched. CDR1 SQVTM and CDR2 ANQGSEA come from the germline V gene.

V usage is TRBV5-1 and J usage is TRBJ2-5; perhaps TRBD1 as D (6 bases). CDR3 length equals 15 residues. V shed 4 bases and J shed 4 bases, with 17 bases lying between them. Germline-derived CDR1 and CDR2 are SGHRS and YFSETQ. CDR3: CASSDGQTPGETQYF. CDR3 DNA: TGCGCCAGCAGCGACGGACAGACCCCTGGAGAGACCCAGTACTTC.

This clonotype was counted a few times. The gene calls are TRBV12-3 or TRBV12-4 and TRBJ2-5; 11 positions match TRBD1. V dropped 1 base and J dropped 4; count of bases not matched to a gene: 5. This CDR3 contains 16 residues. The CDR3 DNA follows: TGTGCCAGCAGTTTAGGGACAGGGGGCCACGGAGAGACCCAGTACTTC. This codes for CASSLGTGGHGETQYF.

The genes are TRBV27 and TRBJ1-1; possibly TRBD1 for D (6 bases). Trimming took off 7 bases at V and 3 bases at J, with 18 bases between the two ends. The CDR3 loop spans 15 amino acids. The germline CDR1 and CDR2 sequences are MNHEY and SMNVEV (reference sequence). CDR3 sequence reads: CASIRMGAKDTEAFF. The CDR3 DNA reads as TGTGCCAGCATCCGAATGGGGGCTAAGGACACTGAAGCTTTCTTT.

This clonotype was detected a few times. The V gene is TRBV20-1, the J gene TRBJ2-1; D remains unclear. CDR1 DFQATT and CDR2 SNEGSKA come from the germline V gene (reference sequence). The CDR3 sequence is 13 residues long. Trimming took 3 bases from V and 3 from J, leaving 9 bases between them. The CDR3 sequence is CSARDGIYNEQFF. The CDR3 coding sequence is TGCAGTGCTAGGGACGGAATCTACAATGAGCAGTTCTTC.

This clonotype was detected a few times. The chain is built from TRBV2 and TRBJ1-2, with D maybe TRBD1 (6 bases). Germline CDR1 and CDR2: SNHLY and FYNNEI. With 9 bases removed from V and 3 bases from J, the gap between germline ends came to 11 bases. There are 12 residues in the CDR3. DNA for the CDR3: TGTGCCAGGTGGACAGATTACTATGGCTACACCTTC. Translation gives CARWTDYYGYTF.

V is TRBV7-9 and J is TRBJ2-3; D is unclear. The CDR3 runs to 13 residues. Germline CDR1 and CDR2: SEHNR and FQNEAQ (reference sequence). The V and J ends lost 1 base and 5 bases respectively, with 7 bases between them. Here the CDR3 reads CASSLVIEDTQYF. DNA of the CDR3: TGTGCCAGCAGCTTAGTTATAGAAGATACGCAGTATTTT. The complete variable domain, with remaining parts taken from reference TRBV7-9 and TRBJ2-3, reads DTGVSQNPRHKITKRGQNVTFRCDPISEHNRLYWYRQTLGQGPEFLTYFQNEAQLEKSRLLSDRFSAERPKGSFSTLEIQRTEQGDSAMYLCASSLVIEDTQYFGPGTRLTVL.

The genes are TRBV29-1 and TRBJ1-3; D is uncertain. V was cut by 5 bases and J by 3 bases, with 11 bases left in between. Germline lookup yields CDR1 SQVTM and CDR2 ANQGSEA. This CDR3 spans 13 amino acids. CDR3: CSVQEGRGNTIYF. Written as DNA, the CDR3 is TGCAGCGTTCAGGAGGGTCGTGGAAACACCATATATTTT.

The CDR3 DNA reads TGCGCCAGCAGGAAAATCCAGGGGGGTGACAATGAGCAGTTCTTC. It yields the protein CASRKIQGGDNEQFF. The chain has TRBV5-1 and TRBJ2-1; a weak D match, TRBD1 (7 bases). The CDR3 is 15 amino acids. V lost 5 bases to trimming and J lost 5 bases, with 17 bases between them. Per the germline V gene, CDR1 is SGHRS and CDR2 is YFSETQ. Combining the CDR3 with reference TRBV5-1 and TRBJ2-1 gives the whole variable domain KAGVTQTPRYLIKTRGQQVTLSCSPISGHRSVSWYQQTPGQGLQFLFEYFSETQRNKGNFPGRFSGRQFSNSRSEMNVSTLELGDSALYLCASRKIQGGDNEQFFGPGTRLTVL.

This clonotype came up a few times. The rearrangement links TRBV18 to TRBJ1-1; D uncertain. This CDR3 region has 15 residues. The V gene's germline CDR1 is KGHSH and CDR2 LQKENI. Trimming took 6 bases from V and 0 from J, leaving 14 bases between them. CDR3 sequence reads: CASSPLLGMNTEAFF. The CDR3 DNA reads TGTGCCAGCTCTCCGCTACTTGGCATGAACACTGAAGCTTTCTTT. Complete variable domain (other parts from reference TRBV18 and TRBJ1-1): NAGVMQNPRHLVRRRGQEARLRCSPMKGHSHVYWYRQLPEEGLKFMVYLQKENIIDESGMPKERFSAEFPKEGPSILRIQQVVRGDSAAYFCASSPLLGMNTEAFFGQGTRLTVV.

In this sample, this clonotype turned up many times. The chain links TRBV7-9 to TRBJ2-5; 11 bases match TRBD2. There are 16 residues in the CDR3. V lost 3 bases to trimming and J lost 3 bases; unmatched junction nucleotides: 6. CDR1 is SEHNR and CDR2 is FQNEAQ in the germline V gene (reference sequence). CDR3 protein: CASSFIGTSGKETQYF. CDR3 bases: TGTGCCAGCAGCTTTATCGGGACTAGCGGAAAAGAGACCCAGTACTTC.

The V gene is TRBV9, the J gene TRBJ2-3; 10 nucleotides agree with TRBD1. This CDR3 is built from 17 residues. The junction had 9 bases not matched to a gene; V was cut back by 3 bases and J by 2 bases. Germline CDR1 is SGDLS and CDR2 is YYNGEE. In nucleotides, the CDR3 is TGTGCCAGCAGCGAACGAACCGGGACAGGGGACACAGATACGCAGTATTTT. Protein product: CASSERTGTGDTDTQYF.

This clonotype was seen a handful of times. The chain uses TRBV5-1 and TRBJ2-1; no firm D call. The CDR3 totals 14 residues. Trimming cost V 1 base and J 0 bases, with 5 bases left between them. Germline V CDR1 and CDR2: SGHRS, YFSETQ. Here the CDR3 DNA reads TGCGCCAGCAGCTTGCTAGACTCCTACAATGAGCAGTTCTTC. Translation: CASSLLDSYNEQFF.

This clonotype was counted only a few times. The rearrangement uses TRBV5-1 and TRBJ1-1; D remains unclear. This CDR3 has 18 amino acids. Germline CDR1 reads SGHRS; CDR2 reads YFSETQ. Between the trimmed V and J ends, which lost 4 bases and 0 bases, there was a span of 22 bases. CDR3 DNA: TGCGCCAGCAGCGTATTCCTTGGACGCCAGGTTATGAACACTGAAGCTTTCTTT. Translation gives CASSVFLGRQVMNTEAFF.

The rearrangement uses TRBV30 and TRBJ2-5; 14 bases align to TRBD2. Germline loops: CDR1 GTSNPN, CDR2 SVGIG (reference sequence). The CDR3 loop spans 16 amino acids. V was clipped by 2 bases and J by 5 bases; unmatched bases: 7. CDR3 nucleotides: TGTGCCTGGAGTCCGGGACTAGCGGGGGTAGGGGAGACCCAGTACTTC. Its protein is CAWSPGLAGVGETQYF.

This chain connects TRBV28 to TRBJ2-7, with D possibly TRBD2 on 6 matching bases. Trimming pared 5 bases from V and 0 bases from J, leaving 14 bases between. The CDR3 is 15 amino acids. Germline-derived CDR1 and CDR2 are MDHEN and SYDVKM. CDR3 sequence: CASSAGTQSSYEQYF. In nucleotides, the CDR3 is TGTGCCAGCAGTGCCGGGACTCAGAGCTCCTACGAGCAGTACTTC.